This TCR beta chain was identified during a study of T-cell memory formation after mild COVID-19. Study outcomes and limitations: CM and EM subsets held most contracting CD4+ clones; EMRA held CD8+ ones. Some SARS-CoV-2-responding clones were already detected in memory before infection.

cDNA libraries for TCR alpha and TCR beta, carrying sample barcodes and UMIs, came from 5'RACE with constant-segment primers. TCRdb recomputed calls from the 5' RACE reads with MiXCR, one row per CDR3 protein. In the table there are a few hundred thousand distinct CDR3 sequences, about 16% of which are singletons. Comment on this clonotype: Antigen specificity is unknown.

Per germline, CDR1 DFQATT and CDR2 SNEGSKA (reference sequence). The CDR3 runs to 14 residues. The V gene lost 4 bases and the J gene lost 1 base, with 10 bases spanning the gap. This TCR derives from a man aged 18 to 30 who had mild COVID-19 (a few samples of this study predate the infection). Cell type and time point are not known. The specimen was PBMCs or a T cell subset sorted from them (not recorded which). The rearrangement uses TRBV20-1 and TRBJ2-2; D may be TRBD1 or TRBD2 (5 bases each). CDR3 sequence: CSAKGPLNTGELFF. In DNA, the CDR3 is TGCAGTGCTAAGGGACCTTTGAACACCGGGGAGCTGTTTTTT.